This T cell receptor (beta chain) originates from a study of CD8 T cells in ankylosing spondylitis. This clonotype was seen a few times. Its matching antigen is unknown. A single record per CDR3 protein comes from TCRdb applying MiXCR to the 5' RACE reads. The profile shows a few hundred thousand distinct CDR3 sequences, more than 15% of them singletons. The CDR3 covers 13 residues. Trimming cost V 3 bases and J 8 bases, with 10 bases left between them. Notes on the study in general: Prior work had noted some motif variants in reactive arthritis blood and synovial fluid. For ankylosing spondylitis blood, a TCR beta motif of seven to nine highly homologous variants appeared characteristic.

This clonotype originated in a male donor with ankylosing spondylitis. Sequenced sample: blood, either unsorted or a sorted T cell fraction (not recorded which). The chain employs TRBV12-3 or TRBV12-4 and TRBJ1-4; D is perhaps TRBD1 (5 bases). CDR3 DNA sequence: TGTGCCAGCAGTTTCAGGGCTTGGGAAAAACTGTTTTTT. The encoded protein is CASSFRAWEKLFF.